Each of the 25 T cell receptor beta chains below was sequenced from the same sample in a study of T-cell reconstitution after alpha-beta-depleted transplantation in children. Unique molecular identifiers were used to barcode this TCRbeta library. TCRdb re-called the PCR reads with MiXCR, one entry per CDR3 protein. The sample has some 830,000 distinct CDR3 sequences; roughly 15% are singletons. The sample consisted of PBMCs, mostly from graft donor cells, taken 360 days after TCRalphabeta/CD19-depleted stem cell transplant. These receptor sequences come from a male patient between 5 and 17 years old who had a stem cell transplant for acute lymphoblastic leukemia, so the T cells may come from the graft donor.

This clonotype was observed a few times. The chain carries TRBV7-8 and TRBJ2-2; TRBD1 aligns across 9 bases. CDR1 and CDR2 (germline): SGHVS, FQNEAQ. This CDR3 is built from 15 residues. Trimming at V came to 6 bases and at J to 4 bases, leaving 6 bases not matched to a gene. The DNA of the CDR3 is TGTGCCAGCAGTCGGACAGGGGTGGGCACCGGGGAGCTGTTTTTT. It specifies CASSRTGVGTGELFF.

The genes are TRBV5-1 and TRBJ2-4; TRBD1 might be the D (7 bases). The CDR3 consists of 14 residues. The germline CDR1 and CDR2 sequences are SGHRS and YFSETQ. V lost 4 bases to trimming and J lost 9 bases, with 17 bases between them. This CDR3 is CASSLVRQGGIQYF. The CDR3 nucleotides are TGCGCCAGCAGCCTGGTTCGACAGGGAGGCATTCAGTACTTC.

The rearrangement uses TRBV4-1 and TRBJ2-1; 7 bases are a match to TRBD1. V shed 0 bases and J 6 bases; nucleotides not matched to a gene: 2. This CDR3 is 14 amino acids long. Germline CDR1 reads MGHRA; CDR2 reads YSYEKL. This CDR3 reads CASSQERTGNEQFF. The CDR3 DNA is TGCGCCAGCAGCCAAGAACGGACAGGCAATGAGCAGTTCTTC.

This clonotype turned up a few times. The chain carries TRBV5-1 and TRBJ2-2; D is unresolved. The length of the CDR3 is 14 residues. Looked up from germline, CDR1 is SGHRS and CDR2 is YFSETQ. Trimming shortened V by 5 bases and J by 6 bases, and 14 bases separated the two germline ends. This CDR3 is CASSSVAWAGELFF. In DNA form, the CDR3 reads TGCGCCAGCAGTTCGGTAGCTTGGGCCGGGGAGCTGTTTTTT.

The rearrangement uses TRBV5-1 and TRBJ1-6, with D perhaps TRBD1 (5 bases). V was trimmed by 4 bases and J by 15 bases, leaving 20 bases between them. The germline V gene encodes CDR1 SGHRS and CDR2 YFSETQ. There are 14 residues in the CDR3. CDR3 in DNA: TGCGCCAGCAGCGTCCGGGACGGGGCTTCGATCCTCCACTTT. Amino acids: CASSVRDGASILHF. The full variable domain, completed using reference TRBV5-1 and TRBJ1-6, is KAGVTQTPRYLIKTRGQQVTLSCSPISGHRSVSWYQQTPGQGLQFLFEYFSETQRNKGNFPGRFSGRQFSNSRSEMNVSTLELGDSALYLCASSVRDGASILHFGNGTRLTVT.

This clonotype was recorded many times. The chain is built from TRBV9 and TRBJ2-1; no reliable D call. Trimming cost V 0 bases and J 6 bases, with 13 bases left between them. CDR3 size: 15 residues. CDR1 and CDR2 from the germline V gene are SGDLS and YYNGEE. CDR3 sequence reads: CASSVVGLMANEQFF. For the CDR3, the DNA is TGTGCCAGCAGCGTAGTCGGTTTGATGGCCAATGAGCAGTTCTTC. The full variable domain, in which reference TRBV9 and TRBJ2-1 provide the parts outside the CDR3, is DSGVTQTPKHLITATGQRVTLRCSPRSGDLSVYWYQQSLDQGLQFLIQYYNGEERAKGNILERFSAQQFPDLHSELNLSSLELGDSALYFCASSVVGLMANEQFFGPGTRLTVL.

In this sample, this clonotype turned up many times. CDR3 region: CASIPGKLSGANVLTF. The CDR3 coding sequence is TGTGCCAGCATCCCCGGCAAGCTCTCTGGGGCCAACGTCCTGACTTTC. J is TRBJ2-6 and V is TRBV12-3 or TRBV12-4; the D is unclear. V was shortened by 7 bases and J by 0 bases, with 13 bases between the two germline ends. The CDR3 totals 16 residues.

There are a few counts of this clonotype. The V gene is TRBV14, the J gene TRBJ2-7, with D unclear. The V and J ends lost 3 bases and 5 bases respectively, with 14 bases between them. The CDR3 sequence is 14 residues long. Germline loops: CDR1 SGHDN, CDR2 FVKESK. CDR3 region: CASSQSGPVHEQYF. The CDR3, as DNA: TGTGCCAGCAGCCAGAGTGGTCCGGTCCACGAGCAGTACTTC.

This clonotype appeared many times. The chain carries TRBV5-1 and TRBJ2-1; 7 bases line up with TRBD1. V shed 0 bases and J 4 bases; nucleotides not matched to a gene: 7. This CDR3 comprises 16 residues. In germline, CDR1 is SGHRS, CDR2 YFSETQ. Written as DNA, the CDR3 is TGCGCCAGCAGCTTGGAGGACAGGTCATGGTACAATGAGCAGTTCTTC. Protein sequence: CASSLEDRSWYNEQFF.

The J gene is TRBJ1-4, the V gene TRBV4-1; 9 positions agree with TRBD1. V lost 3 bases to trimming and J lost 5 bases; unmatched junction nucleotides: 4. This CDR3 has 15 amino acids. Per germline, CDR1 MGHRA and CDR2 YSYEKL. DNA of the CDR3: TGCGCCAGCAGCCAGTATACAGGGGGCAATGAAAAACTGTTTTTT. Translating gives CASSQYTGGNEKLFF.

This clonotype was seen repeatedly, ten times or more. V usage is TRBV5-1 and J usage is TRBJ2-5; the D gene is possibly TRBD2 (6 bases). The ends were cut back, 7 bases at V and 5 bases at J, with 15 bases in the middle. The CDR3 runs to 13 residues. Germline-derived CDR1 and CDR2 are SGHRS and YFSETQ. The CDR3 sequence is CASGTSGGETQYF. CDR3 DNA sequence: TGCGCCAGCGGGACCTCAGGAGGGGAGACCCAGTACTTC.

The chain couples TRBV9 to TRBJ2-1, with 9 bases identical to TRBD2. The V gene end was trimmed by 2 bases and the J gene end by 13 bases; junction bases not matched to a gene: 13. This CDR3 comprises 15 residues. Germline V gene data show CDR1 as SGDLS and CDR2 as YYNGEE. CDR3 amino acids: CASSVGTGTSPDQFF. The CDR3 nucleotides read TGTGCCAGCAGCGTTGGTACCGGGACTAGCCCAGACCAGTTCTTC.

This clonotype was found a few times. The V and J genes are TRBV7-9 and TRBJ2-7; D is tentatively TRBD1 or TRBD2 (6 bases each). CDR1 and CDR2 (germline): SEHNR, FQNEAQ (reference sequence). V lost 5 bases and J lost 7, with 12 bases in between. This CDR3 comprises 12 residues. The CDR3 DNA follows: TGTGCCAGCAGCGTAGGGGGACTTGAGCAGTACTTC. Translating it yields CASSVGGLEQYF. Drawing the rest from reference TRBV7-9 and TRBJ2-7, the complete variable domain is DTGVSQNPRHKITKRGQNVTFRCDPISEHNRLYWYRQTLGQGPEFLTYFQNEAQLEKSRLLSDRFSAERPKGSFSTLEIQRTEQGDSAMYLCASSVGGLEQYFGPGTRLTVT.

This chain links TRBV29-1 with TRBJ2-5, with D possibly matching TRBD2 (5 bases). This CDR3 is 12 amino acids long. V shed 3 bases and J shed 4 bases, with 9 bases lying between them. Germline V gene sequence: CDR1 SQVTM, CDR2 ANQGSEA. The DNA for the CDR3 is TGCAGCGTTGAGTTGGCGGGAGAGACCCAGTACTTC. Translating gives CSVELAGETQYF.

Ten or more counts support this clonotype. This chain's CDR3 is CSLSLAGHAKNIQYF. CDR3 sequence (DNA): TGCAGTCTAAGCCTGGCGGGCCACGCCAAAAACATTCAGTACTTC. The V and J genes are TRBV20-1 and TRBJ2-4; D may be TRBD2 (5 bases). The germline V gene has CDR1 DFQATT and CDR2 SNEGSKA (reference sequence). The V gene lost 8 bases and the J gene lost 1 base, with 18 bases spanning the gap. There are 15 residues in the CDR3.

This clonotype was found many times. The chain is built from TRBV20-1 and TRBJ1-6; 7 bases match TRBD1. Per the germline V gene, CDR1 is DFQATT and CDR2 is SNEGSKA (reference sequence). CDR3 length: 16 residues. Trimming cost V 6 bases and J 5 bases; bases outside gene matches: 13. CDR3 nucleotides: TGCAGTGCCCCAGACCCAACAGGGGCCCATAATTCACCCCTCCACTTT. Translation: CSAPDPTGAHNSPLHF.

This clonotype was recorded a few times. The chain couples TRBV6-5 to TRBJ1-4; possibly TRBD1 for D (6 bases). The CDR3 runs 14 residues. Germline assignment: CDR1 MNHEY and CDR2 SVGAGI. V shed 0 bases and J shed 12 bases, with 14 bases lying between them. The DNA of the CDR3 is TGTGCCAGCAGTTACTCGATTGGGGGCGGGGAACTGTTTTTT. Its translation: CASSYSIGGGELFF.

This clonotype was picked up a small number of times. This sequence joins TRBV5-1 and TRBJ1-4; no firm D call. Germline lookup yields CDR1 SGHRS and CDR2 YFSETQ. V shed 4 bases and J shed 3 bases, with 13 bases lying between them. The CDR3 covers 15 residues. CDR3 residues: CASSLSGLPNEKLFF. The CDR3 DNA reads as TGCGCCAGCAGCCTATCAGGCCTACCTAATGAAAAACTGTTTTTT.

This clonotype was detected only a few times. CDR3 loop: CASSRIGVQETQYF. The CDR3 DNA reads as TGCGCCAGCAGCCGGATAGGGGTTCAAGAGACCCAGTACTTC. The gene calls are TRBV4-1 and TRBJ2-5; maybe TRBD1 (5 bases). Germline V gene lookup returns CDR1 MGHRA and CDR2 YSYEKL. Trimming shortened V by 4 bases and J by 2 bases, and 11 bases separated the two germline ends. CDR3 length equals 14 residues.

V usage is TRBV7-2 and J usage is TRBJ2-1; TRBD2 matches at 8 bases. The length of the CDR3 is 15 residues. CDR1 is SGHTA, CDR2 FQGNSA, per germline. J lost 8 bases, V lost 1 base, and 7 bases had no gene match. CDR3 sequence reads: CASSLGAGGGYEQFF. The CDR3 DNA reads as TGTGCCAGCAGCTTAGGGGCGGGAGGCGGGTATGAGCAGTTCTTC.

This clonotype was picked up a small number of times. The chain links TRBV12-3 or TRBV12-4 to TRBJ2-1; 7 nucleotides align to TRBD1. With V trimmed by 6 bases and J by 2 bases, 7 bases remained unmatched. This CDR3 region has 15 residues. DNA of the CDR3: TGTGCCAGCAGCTCCGGGACAGTCGCCTACAATGAGCAGTTCTTC. Protein product: CASSSGTVAYNEQFF.

The DNA of the CDR3 is TGCGCCAGCAGCTTGGAGGCGGAAGAGACCCAGTACTTC. Amino acids: CASSLEAEETQYF. The V and J genes are TRBV5-1 and TRBJ2-5; D is unclear. This CDR3 has 13 residues. Trimming stripped 0 bases from V and 3 bases from J, with 6 bases between. CDR1 is SGHRS and CDR2 is YFSETQ in the germline V gene. Drawing the rest from reference TRBV5-1 and TRBJ2-5, the complete variable domain is KAGVTQTPRYLIKTRGQQVTLSCSPISGHRSVSWYQQTPGQGLQFLFEYFSETQRNKGNFPGRFSGRQFSNSRSEMNVSTLELGDSALYLCASSLEAEETQYFGPGTRLLVL.

This clonotype was detected only a few times. This sequence joins TRBV11-2 and TRBJ1-2, with TRBD1 identical over 7 bases. Germline V gene sequence: CDR1 SGHAT, CDR2 FQNNGV. The V gene end was trimmed by 2 bases and the J gene end by 7 bases; junction bases not matched to a gene: 10. There are 15 residues in the CDR3. CDR3 sequence reads: CASSLSPTGRPGYTF. The CDR3 DNA follows: TGTGCCAGCAGCTTAAGTCCGACAGGGCGGCCTGGCTACACCTTC.

The chain joins TRBV7-9 to TRBJ2-7; D not resolved. This CDR3 spans 12 amino acids. V was cut by 8 bases and J by 0 bases, with 8 bases left in between. CDR1 is SEHNR, CDR2 FQNEAQ, per germline (reference sequence). For the CDR3, the DNA is TGTGCCAGCGATTGGGGCTCCTACGAGCAGTACTTC. This codes for CASDWGSYEQYF.

This clonotype has a handful of counts. V and J are TRBV5-1 and TRBJ2-7; 9 bases match TRBD1. The germline CDR1 and CDR2 sequences are SGHRS and YFSETQ. J was trimmed by 3 bases and V by 7 bases; bases with no gene match: 5. This CDR3 comprises 13 residues. This chain's CDR3 is CASRETGGYEQYF. CDR3 in DNA: TGCGCCAGCCGTGAGACAGGGGGCTACGAGCAGTACTTC.